Listed below are T cell receptor beta chains from one sample, sequenced in a study of naive and memory T cell subsets. TCRdb processed the UMI-ligation and nested PCR reads anew with MiXCR; each CDR3 protein has one entry. Of 130,000 to 150,000 distinct CDR3 sequences in the sample, roughly 22% were seen once. Source material: naive CD4+ T cells from blood. These receptors were collected from a human donor in good health. CDR3s include the opening cysteine and the closing phenylalanine or tryptophan. Each record gives: V gene, J gene, clone size, D gene, CDR3 protein, CDR3 DNA. D genes are given only for firm matches. Size values are once, few and many counts, or a class for expanded clones, and some rows have none.

v_gene: TRBV27
j_gene: TRBJ2-3
abundance: NA
d_gene: NA
CDR3aa: CASTNRPSTDTQYF
CDR3nt: TGTGCCAGCACCAATCGACCCAGCACAGATACGCAGTATTTT

v_gene: TRBV5-1
j_gene: TRBJ1-2
abundance: few
d_gene: NA
CDR3aa: CASSLETGGVYGYTF
CDR3nt: TGCGCCAGCAGCTTGGAAACGGGGGGCGTTTATGGCTACACCTTC

v_gene: TRBV20-1
j_gene: TRBJ2-7
abundance: NA
d_gene: NA
CDR3aa: CSARRGHPDEQYF
CDR3nt: TGCAGTGCTCGGAGGGGACACCCTGACGAGCAGTACTTC

v_gene: TRBV12-3/TRBV12-4
j_gene: TRBJ1-1
abundance: NA
d_gene: TRBD1
CDR3aa: CASTHRGNTEAFF
CDR3nt: TGTGCCAGCACCCACAGGGGAAACACTGAAGCTTTCTTT

v_gene: TRBV28
j_gene: TRBJ1-5
abundance: many
d_gene: NA
CDR3aa: CASSFPGGSQPQHF
CDR3nt: TGTGCCAGCAGTTTCCCGGGGGGATCTCAGCCCCAGCATTTT

v_gene: TRBV13
j_gene: TRBJ2-4
abundance: few
d_gene: TRBD1
CDR3aa: CASSLGDRKNIQYF
CDR3nt: TGTGCCAGCAGCTTAGGGGACAGGAAAAACATTCAGTACTTC

v_gene: TRBV2
j_gene: TRBJ1-5
abundance: NA
d_gene: NA
CDR3aa: CASIPGENQPQHF
CDR3nt: TGTGCCAGCATCCCCGGGGAAAATCAGCCCCAGCATTTT

v_gene: TRBV9
j_gene: TRBJ2-2
abundance: many
d_gene: NA
CDR3aa: CASSVSGQGLIGELFF
CDR3nt: TGTGCCAGCAGCGTTTCGGGGCAGGGGCTGATCGGGGAGCTGTTTTTT

v_gene: TRBV19
j_gene: TRBJ2-4
abundance: few
d_gene: NA
CDR3aa: CASSNSRDRQYF
CDR3nt: TGTGCCAGTAGCAACTCCCGGGACCGACAGTACTTC

v_gene: TRBV12-3/TRBV12-4
j_gene: TRBJ2-5
abundance: NA
d_gene: TRBD2
CDR3aa: CASSFPLAGGERQETQYF
CDR3nt: TGTGCCAGCAGTTTCCCACTAGCGGGAGGAGAGCGCCAAGAGACCCAGTACTTC

v_gene: TRBV3-1
j_gene: TRBJ2-7
abundance: NA
d_gene: TRBD2
CDR3aa: CASSQELAGVGYEQYF
CDR3nt: TGTGCCAGCAGCCAAGAACTAGCGGGAGTAGGTTACGAGCAGTACTTC

v_gene: TRBV5-1
j_gene: TRBJ1-2
abundance: few
d_gene: NA
CDR3aa: CASSPLTGLDYGYTF
CDR3nt: TGCGCCAGCAGCCCCCTAACAGGTCTGGACTATGGCTACACCTTC

v_gene: TRBV6-6
j_gene: TRBJ2-4
abundance: NA
d_gene: TRBD2
CDR3aa: CASSYGSTSGRIAKNIQYF
CDR3nt: TGTGCCAGCAGTTATGGTTCGACTAGCGGGAGGATAGCCAAAAACATTCAGTACTTC

v_gene: TRBV28
j_gene: TRBJ2-3
abundance: NA
d_gene: TRBD1
CDR3aa: CASSNPGTAVTDTQYF
CDR3nt: TGTGCCAGCAGCAACCCCGGGACAGCTGTCACAGATACGCAGTATTTT

v_gene: TRBV6-1
j_gene: TRBJ1-5
abundance: NA
d_gene: TRBD1
CDR3aa: CASSESQGVSQPQHF
CDR3nt: TGTGCCAGCAGTGAGTCCCAGGGGGTATCTCAGCCCCAGCATTTT

v_gene: TRBV28
j_gene: TRBJ2-1
abundance: few
d_gene: NA
CDR3aa: CASRGITGSEEQFF
CDR3nt: TGTGCCAGCCGTGGGATTACAGGGTCGGAAGAGCAGTTCTTC

v_gene: TRBV12-3/TRBV12-4
j_gene: TRBJ1-5
abundance: NA
d_gene: NA
CDR3aa: CASSLGRERQPQHF
CDR3nt: TGTGCCAGCAGTTTAGGCAGGGAAAGGCAGCCCCAGCATTTT

v_gene: TRBV7-6
j_gene: TRBJ1-1
abundance: few
d_gene: NA
CDR3aa: CASSLASFEAFF
CDR3nt: TGTGCCAGCAGCTTAGCGTCGTTTGAAGCTTTCTTT

v_gene: TRBV6-5
j_gene: TRBJ1-3
abundance: few
d_gene: NA
CDR3aa: CASSYGANPGNTIYF
CDR3nt: TGTGCCAGCAGTTACGGTGCGAATCCTGGAAACACCATATATTTT

v_gene: TRBV25-1
j_gene: TRBJ1-4
abundance: few
d_gene: TRBD1
CDR3aa: CASSLSRGFGKLFF
CDR3nt: TGTGCCAGCAGTTTAAGCAGGGGGTTTGGAAAACTGTTTTTT

v_gene: TRBV6-5
j_gene: TRBJ2-7
abundance: NA
d_gene: NA
CDR3aa: CASSNGVDSYEQYF
CDR3nt: TGTGCCAGCAGCAATGGGGTAGACTCCTACGAGCAGTACTTC

v_gene: TRBV5-1
j_gene: TRBJ2-7
abundance: few
d_gene: TRBD1
CDR3aa: CASSWEPQGAREQYF
CDR3nt: TGCGCCAGCAGCTGGGAACCCCAGGGGGCTCGCGAGCAGTACTTC

v_gene: TRBV15
j_gene: TRBJ1-6
abundance: NA
d_gene: TRBD1
CDR3aa: CATSRGAAGGRGNSPLHF
CDR3nt: TGTGCCACCAGCAGAGGAGCTGCAGGGGGCCGCGGCAATTCACCCCTCCACTTT

v_gene: TRBV5-1
j_gene: TRBJ2-1
abundance: NA
d_gene: TRBD2
CDR3aa: CASSWGTSGASYNEQFF
CDR3nt: TGCGCCAGCAGCTGGGGGACTAGCGGGGCGTCCTACAATGAGCAGTTCTTC

v_gene: TRBV3-1
j_gene: TRBJ2-7
abundance: NA
d_gene: TRBD2
CDR3aa: CASSQGASGSNEQYF
CDR3nt: TGTGCCAGCAGCCAGGGAGCTAGCGGGAGCAACGAGCAGTACTTC

v_gene: TRBV12-3/TRBV12-4
j_gene: TRBJ2-5
abundance: many
d_gene: NA
CDR3aa: CASSSPGTGIQETQYF
CDR3nt: TGTGCCAGCAGTTCCCCCGGGACCGGCATCCAAGAGACCCAGTACTTC

v_gene: TRBV6-6
j_gene: TRBJ2-3
abundance: NA
d_gene: NA
CDR3aa: CASTQMALRDTQYF
CDR3nt: TGTGCCAGCACCCAAATGGCCCTGAGAGATACGCAGTATTTT

v_gene: TRBV6-5
j_gene: TRBJ2-6
abundance: NA
d_gene: TRBD1
CDR3aa: CASRSDRVSFGANVLTF
CDR3nt: TGTGCCAGCAGATCAGACAGGGTATCGTTTGGGGCCAACGTCCTGACTTTC

v_gene: TRBV7-2
j_gene: TRBJ2-3
abundance: once
d_gene: TRBD1
CDR3aa: CASSRDRGDTQYF
CDR3nt: TGTGCCAGCAGCCGGGACAGGGGAGATACGCAGTATTTT

v_gene: TRBV5-1
j_gene: TRBJ2-4
abundance: NA
d_gene: NA
CDR3aa: CASSFDDDVQYF
CDR3nt: TGCGCCAGCAGCTTTGACGATGACGTTCAGTACTTC

v_gene: TRBV20-1
j_gene: TRBJ1-1
abundance: once
d_gene: NA
CDR3aa: CSADQGGNTEAFF
CDR3nt: TGCAGTGCTGATCAGGGTGGGAACACTGAAGCTTTCTTT

v_gene: TRBV6-6
j_gene: TRBJ2-4
abundance: few
d_gene: TRBD2
CDR3aa: CASSQGLAGVGAKNIQYF
CDR3nt: TGTGCCAGCAGTCAAGGACTAGCGGGAGTGGGGGCCAAAAACATTCAGTACTTC

v_gene: TRBV10-3
j_gene: TRBJ2-1
abundance: many
d_gene: NA
CDR3aa: CAISEAVDVSGNNEQFF
CDR3nt: TGTGCCATCAGCGAGGCTGTTGATGTCTCGGGCAACAATGAGCAGTTCTTC

v_gene: TRBV11-2
j_gene: TRBJ2-1
abundance: many
d_gene: TRBD2
CDR3aa: CASSSLTSALGDEQFF
CDR3nt: TGTGCCAGCAGCTCCCTGACTAGCGCCCTCGGCGATGAGCAGTTCTTC

v_gene: TRBV20-1
j_gene: TRBJ2-3
abundance: NA
d_gene: TRBD2
CDR3aa: CSARASGRLYTQYF
CDR3nt: TGCAGTGCTAGAGCCAGCGGGAGATTGTATACGCAGTATTTT

v_gene: TRBV20-1
j_gene: TRBJ2-1
abundance: NA
d_gene: NA
CDR3aa: CSARRDQSYRYNEQFF
CDR3nt: TGCAGTGCTAGAAGGGATCAGTCATACCGTTATAATGAGCAGTTCTTC

v_gene: TRBV20-1
j_gene: TRBJ1-1
abundance: many
d_gene: NA
CDR3aa: CSAKGAEAFF
CDR3nt: TGCAGTGCTAAAGGCGCTGAAGCTTTCTTT

v_gene: TRBV28
j_gene: TRBJ1-1
abundance: NA
d_gene: NA
CDR3aa: CASRRQRITEAFF
CDR3nt: TGTGCCAGCAGGCGACAGCGGATCACTGAAGCTTTCTTT

v_gene: TRBV6-2/TRBV6-3
j_gene: TRBJ2-5
abundance: few
d_gene: TRBD2
CDR3aa: CASSYRREWFQETQYF
CDR3nt: TGTGCCAGCAGTTATCGGCGGGAGTGGTTCCAAGAGACCCAGTACTTC

v_gene: TRBV3-1
j_gene: TRBJ1-1
abundance: NA
d_gene: NA
CDR3aa: CASSQDWENTEAFF
CDR3nt: TGTGCCAGCAGCCAAGATTGGGAGAACACTGAAGCTTTCTTT